A selection of T cell receptor beta chains follows, all from one sample in a study of human T cells and chemical hapten exposure. In TCRdb, the RACE reads were re-called with MiXCR into one record per CDR3 protein. The sample carries 75,000 to 90,000 distinct CDR3 sequences, approximately 10% recorded once. The sequenced sample was whole blood, obtained in connection with sensitization to the hapten diphenylcyclopropenone (DPC). The source of these receptors is a woman aged 50 to 60 with alopecia areata. Some clones in this sample may be carry-over from other donors' samples. Both conserved end residues are part of each CDR3. D genes are given only for firm matches. Clone size is shown for a subset of rows, as once, few, many or a class of expanded clone.

j_call	clone_size	d_call	v_call	cdr3_nt	cdr3_aa
TRBJ2-1	few	NA	TRBV29-1	TGCAGCGCCAACCCGACTGAGCAGTTCTTC	CSANPTEQFF
TRBJ2-4	many	NA	TRBV12-5	TGTGCTAGTGGTTTTTTGGCGGGTCCTTCTCTAGCCAAAAACATTCAGTACTTC	CASGFLAGPSLAKNIQYF
TRBJ2-2	few	NA	TRBV29-1	TGCAGCGTTGTGTCCAGGACGAACACCGGGGAGCTGTTTTTT	CSVVSRTNTGELFF
TRBJ2-7	few	NA	TRBV27	TGTGCCAGCAGTTTAATAACACTTGGCAGGGGAAACGAGCAGTACTTC	CASSLITLGRGNEQYF
TRBJ2-1	many	NA	TRBV7-3	TGTGCCAGCAGCTTACGCGAACCCCTCCCCAGCGAGCAGTTCTTC	CASSLREPLPSEQFF
TRBJ1-1	few	NA	TRBV2	TGTGCCAGCAGTGAGGTCTCAGGGACGGGCACTGAAGCTTTCTTT	CASSEVSGTGTEAFF
TRBJ2-5	few	TRBD1	TRBV7-8	TGTGCCAGCAGCCAGATGACAGGGGGCGATGAGACCCAGTACTTC	CASSQMTGGDETQYF
TRBJ1-5	few	NA	TRBV12-3/TRBV12-4	TGTGCCAGCAGTTTGGCGGGGGCTGGACAGCCCCAGCATTTT	CASSLAGAGQPQHF
TRBJ2-7	NA	TRBD2	TRBV27	TGTGCCAGCAGTTTCTCCCCGACTAGCGGGAGTTACGAGCAGTACTTC	CASSFSPTSGSYEQYF
TRBJ2-2	NA	NA	TRBV3-1	TGTGCCAGCAGCCAAGTCTACGGGGGTCCCACCGGGGAGCTGTTTTTT	CASSQVYGGPTGELFF
TRBJ2-3	few	NA	TRBV4-2	TGTGCCAGCAGCCCCCGCTGGGGGGCGGGGGCCCCAGATACGCAGTATTTT	CASSPRWGAGAPDTQYF
TRBJ2-3	many	TRBD1	TRBV7-9	TGTGCCAGCAGCCGGGACAGGGCCGACACAGATACGCAGTATTTT	CASSRDRADTDTQYF
TRBJ1-5	NA	NA	TRBV19	TGTGCCAGTTCCGATGGGGGAAAAAATCAGCCCCAGCATTTT	CASSDGGKNQPQHF
TRBJ1-1	few	NA	TRBV7-3	TGTGCCAGCAGCTTAACCCTAGGGGGAGGCACTGAAGCTTTCTTT	CASSLTLGGGTEAFF
TRBJ1-1	NA	NA	TRBV11-2	TGTGCCAGCAGCCCCACGATGAACACTGAAGCTTTCTTT	CASSPTMNTEAFF
TRBJ2-1	few	TRBD2	TRBV6-6	TGTGCCAGCAGTTGGGGGGCTAGCGGGACGAGCTCCTACAATGAGCAGTTCTTC	CASSWGASGTSSYNEQFF
TRBJ2-3	many	TRBD2	TRBV6-6	TGTGCCAGCCAGAGGACTAGCGGAGGGGGCGCAGATACGCAGTATTTT	CASQRTSGGGADTQYF
TRBJ2-1	medium-sized	TRBD2	TRBV7-8	TGTGCCAGCAGCTTAGGACTAGCGGGAGTAAGGGAGCAGTTCTTC	CASSLGLAGVREQFF
TRBJ2-1	NA	NA	TRBV15	TGTGCCACCAGCAGAGATTCGGTGGGGGCGCGGTTCTTC	CATSRDSVGARFF
TRBJ2-3	many	NA	TRBV7-2	TGTGCCAGCCGGGAGCTAGCGTATAGCACAGATACGCAGTATTTT	CASRELAYSTDTQYF
TRBJ2-7	NA	TRBD2	TRBV28	TGTGCCAGCACTTTAGCGGGGGTCTACGAGCAGTACTTC	CASTLAGVYEQYF
TRBJ1-5	NA	NA	TRBV4-1	TGCGCCAGCAGCCAAGATCCGGGCAATAGCAATCAGCCCCAGCATTTT	CASSQDPGNSNQPQHF
TRBJ2-5	NA	NA	TRBV27	TGTGCCAGCAGTCACCGGAGGCTGGGGGGAGAGACCCAGTACTTC	CASSHRRLGGETQYF
TRBJ2-7	NA	TRBD2	TRBV9	TGTGCCAGCAGCTTCTCCCAACTAGCGGGTTCCTACGAGCAGTACTTC	CASSFSQLAGSYEQYF
TRBJ1-1	few	NA	TRBV10-2	TGCGCCAGCAGCCTTCACCGAGGGAACACTGAAGCTTTCTTT	CASSLHRGNTEAFF
TRBJ1-1	many	NA	TRBV10-2	TGCGCCAGCAGTGAGCCCGCTCCGGGGACTGAAGCTTTCTTT	CASSEPAPGTEAFF
TRBJ1-1	many	TRBD1	TRBV28	TGTGCCAGCAGGGCGGGGACAGGAGACCTGAACACTGAAGCTTTCTTT	CASRAGTGDLNTEAFF
TRBJ2-1	NA	NA	TRBV29-1	TGCAGCGGACCTAACCATGAGCAGTTCTTC	CSGPNHEQFF
TRBJ2-1	many	NA	TRBV5-4	TGTGCCAGCAGCTTGAGGCAGGGGTCCTACAATGAGCAGTTCTTC	CASSLRQGSYNEQFF
TRBJ1-6	few	NA	TRBV7-6	TGTGCCAGCAGCTTAACAGGAGATAATTCACCCCTCCACTTT	CASSLTGDNSPLHF
TRBJ1-2	many	NA	TRBV6-5	TGTGCCAGCAAAAGGGGGGATAACTATGGCTACACCTTC	CASKRGDNYGYTF
TRBJ2-5	NA	NA	TRBV7-3	TGTGCCAGCAGCTTAACGGCCGGCCCTGGGGAGACCCAGTACTTC	CASSLTAGPGETQYF
TRBJ2-3	NA	NA	TRBV9	TGTGCCAGCAGCGGCGGAGGGCGCCGGACAGATACGCAGTATTTT	CASSGGGRRTDTQYF
TRBJ2-7	many	NA	TRBV29-1	TGCAGCGTTGCTCCGGGCCCGTACGAGCAGTACTTC	CSVAPGPYEQYF
TRBJ2-5	NA	TRBD1	TRBV7-6	TGTGCCAGCAGCTTAGGGACGACAGGGCCAGAGACCCAGTACTTC	CASSLGTTGPETQYF
TRBJ2-7	NA	TRBD1	TRBV24-1	TGTGCCACCAGTCATCCGCGACAGGGGGCGGGCGAGCAGTACTTC	CATSHPRQGAGEQYF
TRBJ2-3	few	NA	TRBV4-2	TGTGCCAGCGGGGGGACAGCGACCACAGATACGCAGTATTTT	CASGGTATTDTQYF
TRBJ1-2	NA	NA	TRBV21-1	TGTGCCAGCTGCCGCTGGGGACAAGATTCCCCCACCTATGGCTACACCTTC	CASCRWGQDSPTYGYTF
TRBJ1-6	few	NA	TRBV7-2	TGTGCCAGCAGCCAAGTGTCCGTAGCGGGGAATTCACCCCTCCACTTT	CASSQVSVAGNSPLHF
TRBJ2-5	many	NA	TRBV29-1	TGCAGCGTTGCGGCCTCACAAGAGACCCAGTACTTC	CSVAASQETQYF
TRBJ1-4	few	NA	TRBV27	TGTGCCAGCAGTCGAAGGGGTGAGGAAAAACTGTTTTTT	CASSRRGEEKLFF
TRBJ2-2	many	NA	TRBV6-2/TRBV6-3	TGTGCCAGCAGTTACTTAAGTGGGGACACCGGGGAGCTGTTTTTT	CASSYLSGDTGELFF